This is a list of T cell receptor beta chains from one sample in a study of cytomegalovirus exposure and HLA in healthy donors. Produced via immunoSEQ multiplex PCR; TCRdb's table is partial and in-frame only. The sample lists some 200,000 clones; about 90% were seen once. Material: PBMCs. The receptors shown here come from a young woman in good health and CMV-seronegative. CDR3s include the opening cysteine and the closing phenylalanine or tryptophan. D genes are given only for firm matches.

d_gene	v_gene	j_gene	CDR3nt	CDR3aa
.	TRBV9	TRBJ2-1	TGTGCCAGCAGCTCTACAGGGTTTGAGCAGTTCTTC	CASSSTGFEQFF
TRBD2	TRBV2	TRBJ2-3	TGTGCCAGCAGTGGAGCCGCTAGCGGATCCGGCACAGATACGCAGTATTTT	CASSGAASGSGTDTQYF
TRBD1	TRBV19	TRBJ1-5	TGTGCCAGTAGCCCCGGACAGGGCCAGCCCCAGCATTTT	CASSPGQGQPQHF
.	TRBV30	TRBJ1-4	TGTGCCTGGACCGCCCTCACAGGACGGATAAATGAAAAACTGTTTTTT	CAWTALTGRINEKLFF
.	TRBV27	TRBJ1-1	TGTGCCAGCAGTTTAAGTAACGGTCATGGGAACACTGAAGCTTTCTTT	CASSLSNGHGNTEAFF
.	TRBV28	TRBJ1-1	TGTGCCAGCAGTTTACCGGCACAGATAAACACTGAAGCTTTCTTT	CASSLPAQINTEAFF
TRBD1	TRBV5-1	TRBJ1-4	TGCGCCAGCAGCTCGCCCGGGACAGGGGAAGAAAAACTGTTTTTT	CASSSPGTGEEKLFF
.	TRBV19	TRBJ1-5	TGTGCCAGTAGTACAAAAAGGGGGTCTCAGCCCCAGCATTTT	CASSTKRGSQPQHF
TRBD2	TRBV4-2	TRBJ2-1	TGTGCCAGCAGCCAAGAGGCCCGTACGGGAGGGCCGGGGAATGAGCAGTTCTTC	CASSQEARTGGPGNEQFF
TRBD2	TRBV4-1	TRBJ2-1	TGCGCCAGCAGCCAGTTAGCGGGCAATGAGCAGTTCTTC	CASSQLAGNEQFF
.	TRBV29-1	TRBJ1-1	TGCAGCGTTGCCCTCGGGGACACTGAAGCTTTCTTT	CSVALGDTEAFF
TRBD1	TRBV30	TRBJ1-2	TGTGCCTGGACCAGACAGGGTTCCGATGGCTACACCTTC	CAWTRQGSDGYTF
TRBD1	TRBV19	TRBJ1-4	TGTGCCAGTTCAGACAGGGTTGTTAGGATACTGTTTTTT	CASSDRVVRILFF
TRBD2	TRBV7-3	TRBJ2-1	TGTGCCAGCAGCCCTAGCGGGAGGACTCGGAATGAGCAGTTCTTC	CASSPSGRTRNEQFF
.	TRBV5-1	TRBJ1-2	TGCGCCAGCTTCCTCGACCCCCAGGGCTATGGCTACACCTTC	CASFLDPQGYGYTF
.	TRBV5-1	TRBJ1-1	TGCGCCAGCAGCTTGTATGGACACGAGAACACTGAAGCTTTCTTT	CASSLYGHENTEAFF
.	TRBV7-2	TRBJ1-2	TGTGCCAGCAGCCTCACCCCGGGGGGAGACTATGGCTACACCTTC	CASSLTPGGDYGYTF
TRBD2	TRBV5-1	TRBJ2-2	TGCGCCAGCAGCCTATCTAGCGGGAGTGGCACCGGGGAGCTGTTTTTT	CASSLSSGSGTGELFF
.	TRBV4-1	TRBJ2-7	TGCGCCAGCAGCCAAGATCCTGGCGGGACCGAAGTAAAGCAGTACTTC	CASSQDPGGTEVKQYF
.	TRBV9	TRBJ2-5	TGTGCCAGCAGCGTAGGCGGTAGTTCCGAGACCCAGTACTTC	CASSVGGSSETQYF
TRBD1	TRBV11-2	TRBJ1-5	TGTGCCAGCAGCTCGGACAGGGTGCTGGCCCAGCATTTT	CASSSDRVLAQHF
.	TRBV6-5	TRBJ2-7	TGTGCCAGCAGACAACCCCCAGTATCCGAGCAGTACTTC	CASRQPPVSEQYF